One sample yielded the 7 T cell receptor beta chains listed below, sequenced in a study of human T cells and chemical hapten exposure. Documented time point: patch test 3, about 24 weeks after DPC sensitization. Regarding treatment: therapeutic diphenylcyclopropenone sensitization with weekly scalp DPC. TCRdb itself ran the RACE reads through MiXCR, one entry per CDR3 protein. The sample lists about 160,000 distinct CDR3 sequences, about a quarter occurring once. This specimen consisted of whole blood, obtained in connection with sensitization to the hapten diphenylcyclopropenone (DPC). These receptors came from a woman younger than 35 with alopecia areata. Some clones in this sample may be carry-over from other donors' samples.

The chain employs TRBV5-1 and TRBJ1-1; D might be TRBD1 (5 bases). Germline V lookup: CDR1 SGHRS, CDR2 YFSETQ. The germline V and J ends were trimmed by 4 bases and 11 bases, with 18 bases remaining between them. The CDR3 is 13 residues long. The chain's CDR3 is CASSLEGLPGAFF. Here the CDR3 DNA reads TGCGCCAGCAGCCTTGAGGGGCTACCCGGCGCTTTCTTT. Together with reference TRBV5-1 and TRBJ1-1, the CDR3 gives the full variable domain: KAGVTQTPRYLIKTRGQQVTLSCSPISGHRSVSWYQQTPGQGLQFLFEYFSETQRNKGNFPGRFSGRQFSNSRSEMNVSTLELGDSALYLCASSLEGLPGAFFGQGTRLTVV.

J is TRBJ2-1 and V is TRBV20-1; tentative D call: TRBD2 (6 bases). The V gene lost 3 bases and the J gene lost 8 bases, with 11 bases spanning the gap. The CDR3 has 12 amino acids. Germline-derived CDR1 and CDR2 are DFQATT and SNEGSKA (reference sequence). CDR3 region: CSARGLSDEQFF. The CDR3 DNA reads TGCAGTGCTAGGGGACTTAGCGATGAGCAGTTCTTC.

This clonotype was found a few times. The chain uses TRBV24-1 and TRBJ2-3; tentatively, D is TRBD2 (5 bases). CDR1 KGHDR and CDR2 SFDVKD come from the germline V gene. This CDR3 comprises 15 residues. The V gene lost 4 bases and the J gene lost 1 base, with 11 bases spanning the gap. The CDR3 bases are TGTGCCACCAGTGACACGAGCGGTCGCACAGATACGCAGTATTTT. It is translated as CATSDTSGRTDTQYF.

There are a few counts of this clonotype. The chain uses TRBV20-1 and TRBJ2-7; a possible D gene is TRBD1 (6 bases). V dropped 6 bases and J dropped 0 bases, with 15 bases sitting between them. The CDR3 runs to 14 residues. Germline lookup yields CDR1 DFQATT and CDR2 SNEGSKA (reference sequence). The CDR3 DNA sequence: TGCAGTGCGTACGGACAGTTCAGCTCCTACGAGCAGTACTTC. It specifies CSAYGQFSSYEQYF.

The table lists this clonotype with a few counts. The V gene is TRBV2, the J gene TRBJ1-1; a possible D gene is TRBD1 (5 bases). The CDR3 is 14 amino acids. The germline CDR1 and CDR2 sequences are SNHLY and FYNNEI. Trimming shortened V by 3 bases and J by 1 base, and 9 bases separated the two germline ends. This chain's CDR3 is CASSEGRGNTEAFF. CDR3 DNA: TGTGCCAGCAGTGAGGGTAGGGGGAACACTGAAGCTTTCTTT.

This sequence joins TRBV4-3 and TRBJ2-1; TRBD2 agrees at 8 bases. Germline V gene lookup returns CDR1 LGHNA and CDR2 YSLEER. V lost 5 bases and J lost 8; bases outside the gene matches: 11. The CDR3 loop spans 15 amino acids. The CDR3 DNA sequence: TGCGCCAGCAGCGCCCCATTAGCGGGACGCGATGAGCAGTTCTTC. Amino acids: CASSAPLAGRDEQFF.

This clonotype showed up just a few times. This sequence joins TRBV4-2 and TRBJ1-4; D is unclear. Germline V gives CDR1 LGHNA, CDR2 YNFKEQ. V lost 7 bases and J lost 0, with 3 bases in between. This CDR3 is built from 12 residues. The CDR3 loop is CASKTTNEKLFF. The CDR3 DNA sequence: TGTGCCAGCAAGACAACTAATGAAAAACTGTTTTTT.